Listed below are T cell receptor beta chains from one sample, sequenced in a study of brain T cells in children with intractable seizures. Libraries were prepared by immunoSEQ multiplex PCR; TCRdb keeps only in-frame clonotypes and omits some of them. The sample includes 55,000 to 80,000 clones, 90% to 97% of them seen just once. Material: peripheral blood, obtained at surgery. Every receptor here comes from a boy under three years old with focal cortical dysplasia and intractable seizures. CDR3s include the opening cysteine and the closing phenylalanine or tryptophan. The D gene is left open where the match is weak.

j_call: TRBJ2-3; v_call: TRBV5-1; d_call: TRBD2; cdr3_nt: TGCGCCAGCAGCTCGCGTCGGACTAGCGGGGGGGCCGGCACAGATACGCAGTATTTT; cdr3_aa: CASSSRRTSGGAGTDTQYF
j_call: TRBJ2-7; v_call: TRBV2; d_call: .; cdr3_nt: TGTGCCAGCAGTGCCTCGGGACCACCCGTTTACGAGCAGTACTTC; cdr3_aa: CASSASGPPVYEQYF
j_call: TRBJ2-7; v_call: TRBV19; d_call: TRBD1; cdr3_nt: TGTGCCAGTAGTCCTGGACAGGGGGTGGGGTACGAGCAGTACTTC; cdr3_aa: CASSPGQGVGYEQYF
j_call: TRBJ2-7; v_call: TRBV6-6; d_call: .; cdr3_nt: TGTGCCAGCAGTTACTCCCCGGGCGAGCAGTACTTC; cdr3_aa: CASSYSPGEQYF
j_call: TRBJ2-6; v_call: TRBV5-1; d_call: TRBD1; cdr3_nt: TGCGCCAGCAGCTTACAGGGGGTTGGGGCCAACGTCCTGACTTTC; cdr3_aa: CASSLQGVGANVLTF
j_call: TRBJ2-3; v_call: TRBV7-3; d_call: .; cdr3_nt: TGTGCCAGCAGCTTAAGGCCAGGGAGCACAGATACGCAGTATTTT; cdr3_aa: CASSLRPGSTDTQYF
j_call: TRBJ2-3; v_call: TRBV12-3/TRBV12-4; d_call: .; cdr3_nt: TGTGCCAGCAGTTCAGATCCAGATACGCAGTATTTT; cdr3_aa: CASSSDPDTQYF
j_call: TRBJ2-7; v_call: TRBV11-2; d_call: TRBD2; cdr3_nt: TGTGCCAGCAGCTTTATAGGGAGGGACGAGCAGTACTTC; cdr3_aa: CASSFIGRDEQYF
j_call: TRBJ2-5; v_call: TRBV2; d_call: .; cdr3_nt: TGTGCCAGCAGTGAAGTTTCGCCCCAGAATACGGAGACCCAGTACTTC; cdr3_aa: CASSEVSPQNTETQYF
j_call: TRBJ2-1; v_call: TRBV27; d_call: .; cdr3_nt: TGTGCCAGCAGTTTAGCCCCCCGGGGGACTGAGCAGTTCTTC; cdr3_aa: CASSLAPRGTEQFF